The next 9 T cell receptor beta chains were all read from a single sample in a study of identical twins. TCRdb used MiXCR to reprocess the 5' RACE reads, holding one entry per CDR3 protein. The profile shows roughly 690,000 distinct CDR3 sequences, 6% to 6.5% of them singletons. Sequenced sample: naive T cells sorted from blood. These receptors were collected from a man aged 18 to 30 in good health.

In its sample, this clonotype was seen a few times. J is TRBJ2-3 and V is TRBV10-3, with a possible D match to TRBD2 (7 bases). The CDR3 has 15 residues. CDR1 is ENHRY, CDR2 SYGVKD, per germline. Trimming removed 6 bases at V and 8 bases at J, with 21 bases between. CDR3 residues: CAIRRGGDSQTTQYF. The DNA for the CDR3 is TGTGCCATCAGGAGGGGGGGAGACTCACAGACTACGCAGTATTTT.

J is TRBJ2-7 and V is TRBV7-2, with TRBD2 matching 10 bases. CDR1 is SGHTA and CDR2 is FQGNSA in the germline V gene. Unmatched junction bases numbered 9, after V lost 1 base and J lost 6 bases. The CDR3 covers 16 residues. The CDR3 DNA reads as TGTGCCAGCAGCTTAGGGGGCCTAGCGGGAGTGGCCGAGCAGTACTTC. The encoded protein is CASSLGGLAGVAEQYF.

This clonotype was detected many times. V gene TRBV25-1 combines with J gene TRBJ2-1; 7 bases map to TRBD2. CDR3 length: 15 amino acids. The ends lost 1 base at V and 5 bases at J; junction bases unmatched: 5. Germline CDR1 is MGHDK and CDR2 is SYGVNS. CDR3 in amino acids: CASSEFLAEDNEQFF. The CDR3 bases are TGTGCCAGCAGTGAATTCCTAGCGGAGGACAATGAGCAGTTCTTC. Filled out from reference TRBV25-1 and TRBJ2-1, the complete variable domain reads EADIYQTPRYLVIGTGKKITLECSQTMGHDKMYWYQQDPGMELHLIHYSYGVNSTEKGDLSSESTVSRIRTEHFPLTLESARPSHTSQYLCASSEFLAEDNEQFFGPGTRLTVL.

This clonotype was observed at least ten times. Sequence at one end of the junction differs from germline and may be a read error. The chain recombines TRBV30 with TRBJ2-7, with TRBD2 as a possible D gene (5 bases). CDR1 and CDR2 from the germline V gene are GTSNPN and SVGIG (reference sequence). The CDR3 length is 8 residues. The CDR3 region is CAAGPGDF. DNA of the CDR3: TGTGCCGCGGGTCCCGGGGACTTC.

Many counts were recorded for this clonotype. This sequence joins TRBV15 and TRBJ1-6; D possibly corresponds to TRBD1 (6 bases). The germline V and J ends were trimmed by 3 bases and 9 bases, with 18 bases remaining between them. CDR3 length equals 16 residues. Germline V lookup: CDR1 LNHNV, CDR2 YYDKDF (reference sequence). As DNA, the CDR3 is TGTGCCACCAGCAGGACGAGCAGGGGATTGGGTTCACCCCTCCACTTT. This codes for CATSRTSRGLGSPLHF.

This clonotype occurred many times. The chain combines TRBV20-1 with TRBJ1-5, with 9 bases aligning to TRBD1. Germline CDR1 and CDR2: DFQATT and SNEGSKA (reference sequence). This CDR3 has 13 residues. V was pared by 6 bases and J by 4 bases, with 4 bases of the junction left unmatched. This chain's CDR3 is CSAKGTGNQPQHF. The CDR3 DNA is TGCAGTGCCAAGGGGACAGGGAATCAGCCCCAGCATTTT.

The chain combines TRBV4-1 with TRBJ2-1; D might be TRBD1 (5 bases). V shed 5 bases and J shed 8 bases, with 16 bases lying between them. CDR1 and CDR2 from the germline V gene are MGHRA and YSYEKL. CDR3 length equals 14 residues. In DNA form, the CDR3 reads TGCGCCAGCAGCGGGGCGGACCCTGGGTATGAGCAGTTCTTC. Its protein product is CASSGADPGYEQFF.

This clonotype was recorded at least ten times. This chain uses TRBV9 with TRBJ1-2; D is unclear. Trimming pared 0 bases from V and 4 bases from J, leaving 10 bases between. Germline CDR1 SGDLS, CDR2 YYNGEE. This CDR3 region has 14 residues. CDR3 in amino acids: CASSVAFGPYGYTF. The CDR3 DNA sequence: TGTGCCAGCAGCGTAGCGTTTGGACCCTATGGCTACACCTTC.

The chain uses TRBV7-2 and TRBJ2-3, with 7 bases fitting TRBD2. The V gene end was trimmed by 8 bases and the J gene end by 2 bases; junction bases not matched to a gene: 4. The CDR3 runs 13 residues. Germline V lookup: CDR1 SGHTA, CDR2 FQGNSA. The CDR3 region has the DNA TGTGCCAGCCAGCGGGAAAACACAGATACGCAGTATTTT. Amino acid sequence: CASQRENTDTQYF.